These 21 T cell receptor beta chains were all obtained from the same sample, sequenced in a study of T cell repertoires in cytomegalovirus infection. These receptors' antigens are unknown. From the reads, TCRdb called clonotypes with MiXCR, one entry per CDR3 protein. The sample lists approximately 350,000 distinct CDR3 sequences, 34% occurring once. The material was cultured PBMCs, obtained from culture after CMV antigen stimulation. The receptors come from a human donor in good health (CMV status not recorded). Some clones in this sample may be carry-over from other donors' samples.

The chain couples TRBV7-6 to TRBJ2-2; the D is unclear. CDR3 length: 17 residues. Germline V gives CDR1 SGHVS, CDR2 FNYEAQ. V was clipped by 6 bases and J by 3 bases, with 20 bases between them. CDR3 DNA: TGTGCCAGCAGAAGTAGAGTGTATTGGGATCACACCGGGGAGCTGTTTTTT. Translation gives CASRSRVYWDHTGELFF.

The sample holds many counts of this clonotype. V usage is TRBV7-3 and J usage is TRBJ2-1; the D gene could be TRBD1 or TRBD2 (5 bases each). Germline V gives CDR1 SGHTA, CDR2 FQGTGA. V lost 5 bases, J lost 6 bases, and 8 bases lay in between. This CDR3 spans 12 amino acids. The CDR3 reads CASSLGTNEQFF. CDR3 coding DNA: TGTGCCAGCAGCCTTGGGACCAATGAGCAGTTCTTC.

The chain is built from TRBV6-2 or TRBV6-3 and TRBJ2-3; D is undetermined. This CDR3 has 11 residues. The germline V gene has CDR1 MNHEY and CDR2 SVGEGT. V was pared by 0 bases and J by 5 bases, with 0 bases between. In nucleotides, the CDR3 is TGTGCCAGCAGTTACTCAGATACGCAGTATTTT. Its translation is CASSYSDTQYF.

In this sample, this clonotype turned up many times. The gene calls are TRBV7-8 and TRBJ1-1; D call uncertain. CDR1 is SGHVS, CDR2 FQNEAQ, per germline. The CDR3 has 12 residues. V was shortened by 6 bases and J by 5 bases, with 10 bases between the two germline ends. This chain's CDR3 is CASSVHPTEAFF. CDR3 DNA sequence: TGTGCCAGCAGTGTGCATCCAACTGAAGCTTTCTTT. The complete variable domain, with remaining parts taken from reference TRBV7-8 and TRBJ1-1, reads GAGVSQSPRYKVAKRGQDVALRCDPISGHVSLFWYQQALGQGPEFLTYFQNEAQLDKSGLPSDRFFAERPEGSVSTLKIQRTQQEDSAVYLCASSVHPTEAFFGQGTRLTVV.

The CDR3: CASSSPGTIRYEQYF. Written as DNA, the CDR3 is TGTGCCAGCAGTTCCCCCGGGACTATCCGATACGAGCAGTACTTC. The gene calls are TRBV6-2 or TRBV6-3 and TRBJ2-7; 7 nucleotides line up with TRBD2. Germline lookup yields CDR1 MNHEY and CDR2 SVGEGT. The CDR3 length is 15 residues. With V trimmed by 4 bases and J by 4 bases, 10 bases remained unmatched.

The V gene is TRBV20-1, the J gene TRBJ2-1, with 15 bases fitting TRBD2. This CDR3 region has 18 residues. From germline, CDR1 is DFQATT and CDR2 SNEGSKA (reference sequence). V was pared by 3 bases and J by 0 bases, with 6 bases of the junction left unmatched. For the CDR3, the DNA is TGCAGTGCTAGCCTGGGACTAGCGGGAGGTAGCTCCTACAATGAGCAGTTCTTC. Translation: CSASLGLAGGSSYNEQFF.

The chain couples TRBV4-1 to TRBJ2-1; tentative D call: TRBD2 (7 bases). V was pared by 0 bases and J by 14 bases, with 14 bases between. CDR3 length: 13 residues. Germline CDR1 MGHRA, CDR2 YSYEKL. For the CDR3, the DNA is TGCGCCAGCAGCCAAGATTCGAGGGGGGGGGAGTTCTTC. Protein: CASSQDSRGGEFF.

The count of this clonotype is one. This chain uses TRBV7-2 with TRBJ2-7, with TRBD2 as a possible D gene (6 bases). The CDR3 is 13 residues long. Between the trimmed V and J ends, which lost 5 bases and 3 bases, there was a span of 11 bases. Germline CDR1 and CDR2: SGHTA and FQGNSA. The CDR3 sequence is CASSQRAHYEQYF. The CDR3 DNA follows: TGTGCCAGCAGCCAGCGGGCTCACTACGAGCAGTACTTC.

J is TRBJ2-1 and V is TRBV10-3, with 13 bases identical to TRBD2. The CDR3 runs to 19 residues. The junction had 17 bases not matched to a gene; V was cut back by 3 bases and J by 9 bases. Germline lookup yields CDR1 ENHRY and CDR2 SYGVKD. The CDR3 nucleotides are TGTGCCATCAGTGATACGACAGGGGGCCGGGGACTAGCGGGGTTTGAGCAGTTCTTC. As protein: CAISDTTGGRGLAGFEQFF.

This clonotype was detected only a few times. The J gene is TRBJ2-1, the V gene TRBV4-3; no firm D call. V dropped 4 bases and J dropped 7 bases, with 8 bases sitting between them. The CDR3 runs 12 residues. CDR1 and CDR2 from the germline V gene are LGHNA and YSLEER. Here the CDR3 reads CASSPGQNEQFF. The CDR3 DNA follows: TGCGCCAGCAGCCCTGGCCAGAATGAGCAGTTCTTC.

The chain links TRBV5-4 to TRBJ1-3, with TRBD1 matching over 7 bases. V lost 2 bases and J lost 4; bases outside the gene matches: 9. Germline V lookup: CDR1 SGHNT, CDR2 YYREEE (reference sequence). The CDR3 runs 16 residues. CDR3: CASSLRETGWGNTIYF. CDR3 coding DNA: TGTGCCAGCAGCTTACGAGAGACAGGGTGGGGAAACACCATATATTTT.

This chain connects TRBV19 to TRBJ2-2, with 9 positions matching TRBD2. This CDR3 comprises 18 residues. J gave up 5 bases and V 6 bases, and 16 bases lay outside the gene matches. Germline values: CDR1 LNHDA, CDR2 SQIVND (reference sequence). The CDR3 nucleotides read TGTGCCAGTAGCATGGGGGGTTTTAGCGGGAGCTCAACCGGGGAGCTGTTTTTT. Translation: CASSMGGFSGSSTGELFF.

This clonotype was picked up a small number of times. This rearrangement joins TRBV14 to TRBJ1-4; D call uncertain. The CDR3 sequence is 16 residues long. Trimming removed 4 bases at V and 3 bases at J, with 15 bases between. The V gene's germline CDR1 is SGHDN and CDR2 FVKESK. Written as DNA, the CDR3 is TGTGCCAGCAGCCCTTGGGCAGGTAGTCCTAATGAAAAACTGTTTTTT. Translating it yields CASSPWAGSPNEKLFF.

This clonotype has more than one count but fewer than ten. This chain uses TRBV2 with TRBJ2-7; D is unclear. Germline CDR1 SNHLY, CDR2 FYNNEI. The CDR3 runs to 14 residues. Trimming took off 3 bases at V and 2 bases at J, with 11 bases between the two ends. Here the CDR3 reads CASSDFGSAYEQYF. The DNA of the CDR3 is TGTGCCAGCAGTGATTTTGGGTCCGCCTACGAGCAGTACTTC.

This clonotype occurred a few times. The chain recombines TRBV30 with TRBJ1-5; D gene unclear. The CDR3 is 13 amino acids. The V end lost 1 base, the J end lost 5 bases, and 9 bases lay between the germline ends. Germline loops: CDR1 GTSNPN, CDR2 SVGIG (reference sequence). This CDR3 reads CAWSGSGHQPQHF. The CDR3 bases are TGTGCCTGGAGTGGATCAGGTCATCAGCCCCAGCATTTT.

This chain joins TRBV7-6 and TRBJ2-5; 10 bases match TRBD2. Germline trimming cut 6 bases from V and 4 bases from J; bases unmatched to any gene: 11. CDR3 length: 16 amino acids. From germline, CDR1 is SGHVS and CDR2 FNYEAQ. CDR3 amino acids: CASRWRASGSVETQYF. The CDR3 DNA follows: TGTGCCAGCAGATGGAGGGCTAGCGGGAGTGTAGAGACCCAGTACTTC.

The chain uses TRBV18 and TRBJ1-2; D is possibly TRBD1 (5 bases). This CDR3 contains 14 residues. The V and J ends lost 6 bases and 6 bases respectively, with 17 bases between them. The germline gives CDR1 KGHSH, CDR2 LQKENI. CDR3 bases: TGTGCCAGCTCGCCTAGGGAGGGACGCGATGGCTACACCTTC. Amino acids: CASSPREGRDGYTF. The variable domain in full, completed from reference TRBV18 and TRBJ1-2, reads NAGVMQNPRHLVRRRGQEARLRCSPMKGHSHVYWYRQLPEEGLKFMVYLQKENIIDESGMPKERFSAEFPKEGPSILRIQQVVRGDSAAYFCASSPREGRDGYTFGSGTRLTVV.

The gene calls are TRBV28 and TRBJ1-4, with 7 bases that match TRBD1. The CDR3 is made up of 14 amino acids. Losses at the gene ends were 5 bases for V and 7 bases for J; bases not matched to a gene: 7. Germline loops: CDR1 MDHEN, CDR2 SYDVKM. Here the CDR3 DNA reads TGTGCCAGCAGTAAAGGGGGCAGGGGTGAAAAACTGTTTTTT. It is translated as CASSKGGRGEKLFF.

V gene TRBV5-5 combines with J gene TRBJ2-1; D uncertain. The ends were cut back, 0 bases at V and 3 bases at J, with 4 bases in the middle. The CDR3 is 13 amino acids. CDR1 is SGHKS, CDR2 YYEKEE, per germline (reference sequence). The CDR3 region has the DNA TGTGCCAGCAGCTTGGGCATCTACAATGAGCAGTTCTTC. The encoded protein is CASSLGIYNEQFF.

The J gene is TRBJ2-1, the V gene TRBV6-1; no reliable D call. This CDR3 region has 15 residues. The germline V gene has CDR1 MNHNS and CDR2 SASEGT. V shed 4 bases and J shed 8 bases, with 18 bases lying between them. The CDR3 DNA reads TGTGCCAGCAGTGCCTTTAGAGGCAGGTCTCATGAGCAGTTCTTC. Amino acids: CASSAFRGRSHEQFF.

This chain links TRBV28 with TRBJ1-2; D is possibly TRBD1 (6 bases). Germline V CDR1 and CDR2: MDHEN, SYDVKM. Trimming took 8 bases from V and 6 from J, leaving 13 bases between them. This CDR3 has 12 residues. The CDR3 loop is CASGGGLNGYTF. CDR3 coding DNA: TGTGCCAGCGGCGGGGGGCTTAATGGCTACACCTTC.